These 9 T cell receptor beta chains were all obtained from the same sample, sequenced in a study of regulatory T cells in long-lasting Graves disease. Combining iRepertoire HTBI primers with Arm-PCR of CDR3 regions, the authors built TCR beta libraries. One entry per CDR3 protein results from TCRdb running MiXCR on the multiplex PCR reads. Altogether about 350,000 distinct CDR3 sequences are present, 16% being singletons, with the ten largest covering 25% to 30%. Time point meaning: newly diagnosed GD, antithyroid drugs for less than 3 months. Scientists built the TCR library using RNA that was extracted from PBMCs. The same sample was also used in a study of T cells in Graves' hyperthyroidism and ophthalmopathy.

This sample comprised peripheral blood mononuclear cells (PBMCs), obtained at new diagnosis, from a patient treated with antithyroid drugs. These receptors originate from a man aged 35 to 55 with Graves disease.

This clonotype has at least ten counts. The V and J genes are TRBV28 and TRBJ1-5; no clear D. Deletions cut 5 bases from V and 10 bases from J, with 12 bases between. Germline values: CDR1 MDHEN, CDR2 SYDVKM. This CDR3 spans 12 amino acids. CDR3 in DNA: TGTGCCAGCAGTCTCATTGTGGGTCCCCAGCATTTT. This encodes CASSLIVGPQHF.

This clonotype was seen ten or more times. The chain couples TRBV28 to TRBJ1-4; D is ambiguous. This CDR3 has 10 residues. V was pared by 8 bases and J by 8 bases, with 6 bases between. Germline V lookup: CDR1 MDHEN, CDR2 SYDVKM. CDR3 sequence reads: CASGGEKLFF. CDR3 DNA: TGTGCCAGCGGAGGGGAAAAACTGTTTTTT.

This clonotype has more than one count but fewer than ten. The CDR3 region is CASSSNIAGTNTGELFF. In DNA, the CDR3 is TGTGCCAGCAGCTCAAATATAGCGGGGACGAACACCGGGGAGCTGTTTTTT. J is TRBJ2-2 and V is TRBV3-1; 8 positions agree with TRBD2. Germline V gene lookup returns CDR1 LGHDT and CDR2 YNNKEL (reference sequence). The CDR3 loop spans 17 amino acids. Losses at the gene ends were 5 bases for V and 0 bases for J; bases not matched to a gene: 8.

This chain joins TRBV15 and TRBJ2-7; 9 positions agree with TRBD1. V shed 5 bases, J shed 7 bases, and the junction held 15 bases outside the gene matches. CDR1 LNHNV and CDR2 YYDKDF come from the germline V gene (reference sequence). CDR3 length: 16 residues. The CDR3 DNA reads TGTGCCACCAGCCCCCCTCGAGGGACAGGGACTCGGGAGCAGTACTTC. It specifies CATSPPRGTGTREQYF.

This clonotype has a handful of counts. With a much larger clone just one base away, this may be a read error. The chain links TRBV12-3 or TRBV12-4 to TRBJ1-5; D may be TRBD1 (5 bases). The CDR3 consists of 15 residues. Trimming cost V 4 bases and J 2 bases, with 12 bases left between them. The CDR3 nucleotides are TGTGCCAGCAGTTACGGGAAAGGGGGCAATCAGCCCCAGCATTTT. Translated, it gives CASSYGKGGNQPQHF.

The chain has TRBV7-9 and TRBJ2-5; 7 bases match TRBD2. The J segment lost 2 bases and the V segment lost 5 bases, leaving 11 bases of the junction unmatched. The CDR3 sequence is 16 residues long. Looked up from germline, CDR1 is SEHNR and CDR2 is FQNEAQ (reference sequence). In DNA, the CDR3 is TGTGCCAGCAGCCACGGACTAGGGGACTGGCAAGAGACCCAGTACTTC. It codes for CASSHGLGDWQETQYF.

The chain couples TRBV7-9 to TRBJ2-1; D not resolved. CDR3 size: 14 residues. V dropped 2 bases and J dropped 7 bases, with 12 bases sitting between them. The germline gives CDR1 SEHNR, CDR2 FQNEAQ (reference sequence). The CDR3 nucleotides read TGTGCCAGCAGCTTAAGTGGCTCTTCGAATGAGCAGTTCTTC. Its translation: CASSLSGSSNEQFF.

The rearrangement joins TRBV5-6 to TRBJ2-7; D might be TRBD1 (6 bases). The germline gives CDR1 SGHDT, CDR2 YYEEEE. The CDR3 runs to 13 residues. V was trimmed by 4 bases and J by 3 bases, leaving 11 bases between them. CDR3 sequence reads: CASSEQGSYEQYF. CDR3 bases: TGTGCCAGCAGCGAACAGGGAAGCTACGAGCAGTACTTC.

This clonotype was detected many times. V usage is TRBV28 and J usage is TRBJ1-2; 7 nucleotides agree with TRBD1. Germline lookup yields CDR1 MDHEN and CDR2 SYDVKM. Trimming cost V 7 bases and J 7 bases; bases outside gene matches: 9. CDR3 size: 13 residues. CDR3 region: CASKTGQFRGYTF. The DNA of the CDR3 is TGTGCCAGCAAAACGGGACAGTTTCGTGGCTACACCTTC.